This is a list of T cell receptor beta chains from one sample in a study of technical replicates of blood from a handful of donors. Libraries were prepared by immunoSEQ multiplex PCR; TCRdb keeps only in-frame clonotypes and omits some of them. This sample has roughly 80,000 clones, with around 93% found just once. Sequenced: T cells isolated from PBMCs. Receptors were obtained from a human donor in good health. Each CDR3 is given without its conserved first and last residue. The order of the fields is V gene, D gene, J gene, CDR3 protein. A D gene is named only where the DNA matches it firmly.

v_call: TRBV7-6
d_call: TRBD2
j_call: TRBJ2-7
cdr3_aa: ASSASGGASYEQY

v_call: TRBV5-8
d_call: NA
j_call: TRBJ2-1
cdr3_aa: ASSLGQDHYNEQF

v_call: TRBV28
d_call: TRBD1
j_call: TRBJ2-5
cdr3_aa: ASSHRGASAVRTQY

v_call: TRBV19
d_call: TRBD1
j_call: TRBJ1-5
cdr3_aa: ASSAGTGSSYSNQPQH

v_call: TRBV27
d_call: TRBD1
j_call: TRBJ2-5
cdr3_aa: ASSSPGQGKTQY

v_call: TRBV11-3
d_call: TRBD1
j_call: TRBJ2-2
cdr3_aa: ASSTQGASGELF

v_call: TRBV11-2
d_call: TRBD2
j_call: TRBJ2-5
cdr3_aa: ASSSRRLAGGETQY

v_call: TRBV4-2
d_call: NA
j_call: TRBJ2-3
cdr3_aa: ASSQATLSRDTQY

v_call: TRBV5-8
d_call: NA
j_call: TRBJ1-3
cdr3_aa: ASTRGVRRNTIY

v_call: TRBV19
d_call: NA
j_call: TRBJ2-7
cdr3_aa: ASSIRRGSYEQY

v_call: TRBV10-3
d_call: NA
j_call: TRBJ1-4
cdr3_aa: AISQVEGEKLF

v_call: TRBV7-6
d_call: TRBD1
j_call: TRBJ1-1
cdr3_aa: ASSRDRVNTEAF

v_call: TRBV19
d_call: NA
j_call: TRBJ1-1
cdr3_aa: ASSSSGAEAF

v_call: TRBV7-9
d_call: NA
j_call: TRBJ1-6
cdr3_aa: ASTEGDGLGSPLH

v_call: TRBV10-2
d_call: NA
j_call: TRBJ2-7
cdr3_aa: ASSVEDGYEQY

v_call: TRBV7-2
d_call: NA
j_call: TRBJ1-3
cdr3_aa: ASSRSPGNTIY

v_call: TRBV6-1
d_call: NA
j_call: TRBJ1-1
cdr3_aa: ASSDRSLNTEAF

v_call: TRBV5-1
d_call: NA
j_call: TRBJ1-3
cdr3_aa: ASSSVTGSGNTIY

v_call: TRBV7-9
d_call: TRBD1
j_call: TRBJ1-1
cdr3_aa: ASSLMGDRDTEAF

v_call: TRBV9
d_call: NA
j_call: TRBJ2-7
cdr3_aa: ASSVDPGNYEQY

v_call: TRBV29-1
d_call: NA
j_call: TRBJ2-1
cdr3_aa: SVAYNEQF

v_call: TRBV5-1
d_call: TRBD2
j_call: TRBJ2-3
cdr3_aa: ASSQGLAGGISTDTQY

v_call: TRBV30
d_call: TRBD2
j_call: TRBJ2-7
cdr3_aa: AWRIAGRAYSYEQY